This T cell receptor beta chain was sequenced during a study of blood T cell repertoires in COVID-19 (dated by TCRdb to the early 2020s). A note on the overall study: The collaborator samples originated in the United States, Italy and Spain and spanned the acute and convalescent phases of COVID-19. Nearly every sample came with metadata listing a de-identified subject ID, COVID-19 status, age in years and sex. HLA class I and class II types, where available, came from metadata supplied by the sample provider rather than from assay-based typing. The samples were drawn from the first 160 participants of the ongoing ImmuneRACE study and from 950 to 1,500 subjects provided by 6 global collaborators. The repertoires were made available in a free public database intended to serve as a resource for research on the immune response to SARS-CoV-2. Subjects who had been exposed to COVID-19, were actively infected with it, or had recovered from it provided the deeply sampled blood TCRbeta repertoires that made up the dataset. The prospective study material was composed of cDNA or gDNA derived from T cells, B-cell-depleted T cells, or PBMCs.

TCRbeta CDR3 regions were amplified from genomic DNA using the immunoSEQ Assay, a bias-controlled multiplex PCR. Per the source publication's procedure: The number of nucleated cells in each sample was estimated from the amplification of reference gene primers within the assay. To quantify the absolute abundance of each unique TCRbeta CDR3 rearrangement, sequence reads were collapsed and filtered. For each sample, productive Simpson clonality was calculated as the square root of Simpson's diversity index over productive rearrangements. TCRdb re-hosts the immuneACCESS table, in-frame sequences only. Its copies lack some clones; in the studies checked, an unresolved V gene accounts for under half of them, and the cause for the rest is not known. For V, J and clone size, that table is used; D and trimming come from the DNA. The sample table lists around 130,000 clones, more than 80% of them with a count of one. The ten biggest clones cover 11% of the sample.

The CDR3 holds 13 amino acids from the cysteine to the phenylalanine. CDR3 DNA is the only sequence kept; it has 39 bases, read in frame from the first base. From the germline V gene (reference sequence), CDR1 is GTSNPN and CDR2 is SVGIG. V is reduced by 4 bases and J by 4 bases, leaving a spacing of 11 bases between them. Turning to this clone: Its recognized antigen is unknown. Per-nucleotide qualities are absent, and no much larger clonotype sits a single base away.

The study at large found these results: The quantity of clinical and demographic metadata differed by source and by participant and was supplied without curation.

Collaborating institutions collected whole blood in K2EDTA tubes following their own protocols. For TCRbeta analysis, collaborators shipped samples in one of three forms: frozen whole blood, isolated PBMCs, or DNA extracted from either of those sample types. The chain uses TRBV30 and TRBJ1-3; the D gene remains uncertain. The TCR sequence derives from a woman older than 75 with acute or convalescent COVID-19. Sequencing used peripheral blood. The CDR3 amino acid sequence is: CAWTYSPGNTIYF. The DNA sequence reads TGTGCCTGGACCTACTCTCCGGGAAACACCATATATTTT.